The 27 T cell receptor beta chains below come from one sample, sequenced in a study of blood T cell repertoires in COVID-19. Measured with immunoSEQ multiplex PCR; TCRdb has only the in-frame clones, and not every one. The table shows around 130,000 clones, with 70% to 80% occurring only once. The sample comprised peripheral blood. These receptors came from a human donor in a cohort sampled during active COVID-19.

V gene TRBV18 combines with J gene TRBJ1-1; TRBD1 matches at 7 bases. V lost 2 bases to trimming and J lost 1 base; unmatched junction nucleotides: 7. This CDR3 region has 16 residues. Germline loops: CDR1 KGHSH, CDR2 LQKENI. The CDR3 protein is CASSPIDRVGNTEAFF. As DNA, the CDR3 is TGTGCCAGCTCACCAATCGACAGGGTCGGGAACACTGAAGCTTTCTTT. Together with reference TRBV18 and TRBJ1-1, the CDR3 gives the full variable domain: NAGVMQNPRHLVRRRGQEARLRCSPMKGHSHVYWYRQLPEEGLKFMVYLQKENIIDESGMPKERFSAEFPKEGPSILRIQQVVRGDSAAYFCASSPIDRVGNTEAFFGQGTRLTVV.

The chain links TRBV9 to TRBJ1-2; 7 positions agree with TRBD1. The CDR3 is 14 residues long. Germline V gene sequence: CDR1 SGDLS, CDR2 YYNGEE. V dropped 3 bases and J dropped 5; count of bases not matched to a gene: 7. The chain's CDR3 is CASSAGQVWYGYTF. CDR3 nucleotide sequence: TGTGCCAGCAGCGCCGGACAGGTTTGGTATGGCTACACCTTC.

This chain connects TRBV7-6 to TRBJ1-1; 9 nucleotides align to TRBD1. J gave up 4 bases and V 5 bases, and 11 bases lay outside the gene matches. The germline V gene has CDR1 SGHVS and CDR2 FNYEAQ. This CDR3 spans 16 amino acids. Here the CDR3 DNA reads TGTGCCAGCAGCCCGGGACAGGGTCTTGGGTCCACTGAAGCTTTCTTT. Amino acids: CASSPGQGLGSTEAFF.

The chain carries TRBV4-1 and TRBJ1-2, with 9 bases identical to TRBD1. CDR1 is MGHRA, CDR2 YSYEKL, per germline. The CDR3 totals 16 residues. V was pared by 2 bases and J by 5 bases, with 9 bases of the junction left unmatched. The chain's CDR3 is CASSQLPGQGPYGYTF. Written as DNA, the CDR3 is TGCGCCAGCAGCCAACTCCCGGGACAGGGTCCGTATGGCTACACCTTC.

The chain recombines TRBV28 with TRBJ1-4, with D unresolved. Germline V gives CDR1 MDHEN, CDR2 SYDVKM. Trimming removed 4 bases at V and 7 bases at J, with 13 bases between. The CDR3 loop spans 14 amino acids. This CDR3 is CASSSNVYGEKLFF. CDR3 coding DNA: TGTGCCAGCAGTTCCAATGTTTACGGTGAAAAACTGTTTTTT.

The chain uses TRBV29-1 and TRBJ2-7; 12 nucleotides agree with TRBD1. CDR1 SQVTM and CDR2 ANQGSEA come from the germline V gene. The length of the CDR3 is 16 residues. The trim removed 6 bases at V and 7 bases at J, leaving 16 bases unmatched. The CDR3 region is CSVIGLVGQGAGEQYF. The CDR3 DNA follows: TGCAGCGTCATCGGACTCGTGGGACAGGGGGCGGGGGAGCAGTACTTC.

A single count supports this clone. The chain combines TRBV5-5 with TRBJ2-7; D ambiguous. Germline lookup yields CDR1 SGHKS and CDR2 YYEKEE (reference sequence). V was trimmed by 3 bases and J by 2 bases, leaving 15 bases between them. The CDR3 totals 15 residues. CDR3 sequence: CASSSPGGPPYEQYF. CDR3 DNA: TGTGCCAGCAGCTCGCCTGGCGGCCCCCCCTACGAGCAGTACTTC.

This clone was picked up a small number of times. This sequence joins TRBV28 and TRBJ1-5, with D perhaps TRBD1 (5 bases). Deletions cut 10 bases from V and 9 bases from J, with 16 bases between. CDR1 and CDR2 (germline): MDHEN, SYDVKM. The CDR3 has 12 residues. The CDR3 protein is CATRRGDRPQHF. CDR3 bases: TGTGCCACCCGACGGGGGGATAGGCCCCAGCATTTT.

DNA for the CDR3: TGTGCCAGCAGCCCGGGGACAGGGCTTATAAATGAAAAACTGTTTTTT. Residues: CASSPGTGLINEKLFF. The chain couples TRBV7-9 to TRBJ1-4, with 9 positions matching TRBD1. CDR1 SEHNR and CDR2 FQNEAQ come from the germline V gene (reference sequence). CDR3 length: 16 amino acids. V shed 5 bases, J shed 5 bases, and the junction held 9 bases outside the gene matches.

V gene TRBV11-2 combines with J gene TRBJ2-7, with D possibly TRBD1 on 8 matching bases. V dropped 0 bases and J dropped 0 bases, with 15 bases sitting between them. The CDR3 extends over 17 amino acids. Per germline, CDR1 SGHAT and CDR2 FQNNGV. DNA for the CDR3: TGTGCCAGCAGCTTAGATGGTACAGGGGGGGCCTCCTACGAGCAGTACTTC. Translating it yields CASSLDGTGGASYEQYF. The full variable domain, in which reference TRBV11-2 and TRBJ2-7 provide the parts outside the CDR3, is EAGVAQSPRYKIIEKRQSVAFWCNPISGHATLYWYQQILGQGPKLLIQFQNNGVVDDSQLPKDRFSAERLKGVDSTLKIQPAKLEDSAVYLCASSLDGTGGASYEQYFGPGTRLTVT.

J is TRBJ2-7 and V is TRBV4-1, with TRBD2 as a possible D gene (6 bases). The CDR3 is 18 residues long. Trimming took 0 bases from V and 3 from J, leaving 21 bases between them. Looked up from germline, CDR1 is MGHRA and CDR2 is YSYEKL. Here the CDR3 DNA reads TGCGCCAGCAGCCAAGAACATCCTTTAGCGGAACTTCGCTACGAGCAGTACTTC. Its translation is CASSQEHPLAELRYEQYF.

The rearrangement links TRBV28 to TRBJ1-1; 7 bases are a match to TRBD1. This CDR3 contains 16 residues. Germline V gives CDR1 MDHEN, CDR2 SYDVKM. Losses at the gene ends were 2 bases for V and 4 bases for J; bases not matched to a gene: 10. Here the CDR3 DNA reads TGTGCCAGCAGTTTACTTGACAGGGACGTTTCCACTGAAGCTTTCTTT. Translated: CASSLLDRDVSTEAFF.

This clone appeared a single time. The CDR3 nucleotides read TGTGCCAGCTCACCCGGGTCCGATGAAGCTTTCTTT. Translation: CASSPGSDEAFF. The chain uses TRBV18 and TRBJ1-1; D gene ambiguous. The germline V and J ends were trimmed by 3 bases and 7 bases, with 9 bases remaining between them. Looked up from germline, CDR1 is KGHSH and CDR2 is LQKENI. The CDR3 extends over 12 amino acids.

The chain carries TRBV5-4 and TRBJ1-4; 7 positions agree with TRBD1. From germline, CDR1 is SGHNT and CDR2 YYREEE (reference sequence). The CDR3 extends over 15 amino acids. V was clipped by 4 bases and J by 4 bases; unmatched bases: 7. The CDR3 DNA reads as TGTGCCAGCAGCGAGTCGGGACAGATTAATGAAAAACTGTTTTTT. It specifies CASSESGQINEKLFF.

V is TRBV10-2 and J is TRBJ1-2, with a tentative D call TRBD1 (5 bases). Per the germline V gene, CDR1 is WSHSY and CDR2 is SAAADI. This CDR3 has 14 residues. V lost 0 bases to trimming and J lost 8 bases, with 13 bases between them. This CDR3 reads CASSESGRGRGYTF. CDR3 bases: TGCGCCAGCAGTGAGTCTGGGAGGGGTCGCGGCTACACCTTC.

This clone was observed a few times. The chain is built from TRBV6-5 and TRBJ1-5; D remains unclear. The V end was cut by 7 bases, the J end by 0 bases, with 13 bases between. Germline V lookup: CDR1 MNHEY, CDR2 SVGAGI. The CDR3 loop spans 15 amino acids. The CDR3 loop is CASKELPYSNQPQHF. The CDR3 bases are TGTGCCAGCAAGGAGCTGCCCTATAGCAATCAGCCCCAGCATTTT.

This chain connects TRBV19 to TRBJ2-7; TRBD1 matches 9 bases. Trimming removed 4 bases from V and 3 bases from J; junction bases left unmatched: 7. The V gene's germline CDR1 is LNHDA and CDR2 SQIVND (reference sequence). This CDR3 contains 15 residues. CDR3 loop: CASSTTGQGVYEQYF. CDR3 nucleotide sequence: TGTGCCAGTAGTACGACGGGACAGGGAGTCTACGAGCAGTACTTC.

This rearrangement joins TRBV4-1 to TRBJ1-5; D unresolved. The V gene lost 1 base and the J gene lost 4 bases, with 8 bases spanning the gap. The CDR3 contains 14 residues. The V gene's germline CDR1 is MGHRA and CDR2 YSYEKL. CDR3 protein: CASSQGVANQPQHF. The CDR3 DNA is TGCGCCAGCAGCCAAGGGGTAGCTAATCAGCCCCAGCATTTT.

The chain has TRBV5-1 and TRBJ2-7; 8 nucleotides match TRBD1. The CDR3 spans 14 residues. With 1 base clipped from V and 4 bases from J, the junction kept 4 bases outside the gene matches. CDR1 is SGHRS and CDR2 is YFSETQ in the germline V gene. CDR3 nucleotides: TGCGCCAGCAGCTTGACAGGGGGTCTTTACGAGCAGTACTTC. Residues: CASSLTGGLYEQYF.

The rearrangement links TRBV5-1 to TRBJ2-7; maybe TRBD2 (5 bases). The CDR3 totals 14 residues. V shed 0 bases and J shed 3 bases, with 10 bases lying between them. Looked up from germline, CDR1 is SGHRS and CDR2 is YFSETQ. CDR3 DNA sequence: TGCGCCAGCAGCTTGGGTACAGAGGGCTACGAGCAGTACTTC. It translates to CASSLGTEGYEQYF.

The chain employs TRBV29-1 and TRBJ2-7; D not certain. Per germline, CDR1 SQVTM and CDR2 ANQGSEA. The CDR3 sequence is 11 residues long. V lost 2 bases and J 7 bases, leaving 9 bases between the germline ends. The CDR3 is CSVEHRLEQYF. In DNA form, the CDR3 reads TGCAGCGTTGAACATCGGTTAGAGCAGTACTTC.

The chain joins TRBV27 to TRBJ1-6; tentatively, D is TRBD1 (5 bases). Trimming shortened V by 6 bases and J by 3 bases, and 21 bases separated the two germline ends. Germline V lookup: CDR1 MNHEY, CDR2 SMNVEV (reference sequence). The CDR3 is 18 residues long. CDR3 nucleotides: TGTGCCAGCAGCCTTACCCCGACAGCCTTCTACTATAATTCACCCCTCCACTTT. This gives the protein CASSLTPTAFYYNSPLHF.

About this clone itself: The junction departs from germline at one end; a sequencing error may be responsible. The chain joins TRBV7-7 to TRBJ2-5; weak D call: TRBD2 (5 bases). Germline CDR1 is SSHAT and CDR2 is FNYEAQ (reference sequence). This CDR3 comprises 15 residues. CDR3 amino acids: CASSSLGRAEETQYF. The CDR3 DNA reads TGTGCTAGCAGCTCCCTTGGCCGAGCGGAAGAGACCCAGTACTTC.

This chain connects TRBV2 to TRBJ1-2, with 7 positions matching TRBD1. This CDR3 comprises 14 residues. Per germline, CDR1 SNHLY and CDR2 FYNNEI. The junction had 6 bases not matched to a gene; V was cut back by 6 bases and J by 2 bases. CDR3 region: CASRGDSPNYGYTF. The CDR3 bases are TGTGCCAGCAGGGGGGACAGTCCCAACTATGGCTACACCTTC.

This clone has more than one count but fewer than ten. The chain couples TRBV4-1 to TRBJ2-1; maybe TRBD2 (6 bases). Per the germline V gene, CDR1 is MGHRA and CDR2 is YSYEKL. This CDR3 is 14 amino acids long. The V end lost 1 base, the J end lost 11 bases, and 15 bases lay between the germline ends. Written as DNA, the CDR3 is TGCGCCAGCAGCCAAGCAATTTTAGGGACTCAGCAGTTCTTC. Protein: CASSQAILGTQQFF.

The rearrangement links TRBV3-1 (or the pseudogene TRBV3-2) to TRBJ2-7; TRBD2 agrees at 7 bases. With 7 bases clipped from V and 5 bases from J, the junction kept 8 bases outside the gene matches. The CDR3 is made up of 13 amino acids. CDR1 LGHDT and CDR2 YNNKEL come from the germline V gene (reference sequence). The CDR3 DNA follows: TGTGCCAGCACTGACGCAGGGAGGGACGAGCAGTACTTC. Encoded protein: CASTDAGRDEQYF.

This clone has more than one count but fewer than ten. This chain joins TRBV29-1 and TRBJ1-2; TRBD1 is a possible D gene (6 bases). Germline-derived CDR1 and CDR2 are SQVTM and ANQGSEA. The length of the CDR3 is 14 residues. V lost 2 bases and J 8 bases, leaving 18 bases between the germline ends. CDR3 DNA sequence: TGCAGCGTTGAACCCTCGGGGGGCAACGGCGGCTACACCTTC. The encoded protein is CSVEPSGGNGGYTF.